Below, 7 T cell receptor beta chains from the same sample are listed, as sequenced in a study of control samples from healthy donors and cancer patients. Profiling relied on immunoSEQ multiplex PCR, and the TCRdb table lists in-frame clones only, not all of them. The sample comprises some 56,000 clones, 90% to 95% of which are singletons, and about 2.4% rests with the top ten. Sequencing was carried out using blood. These receptor sequences come from a man younger than 45 in good health.

In the case of this clone: Within the sample, other DNA sequences also encode this same CDR3. This chain connects TRBV9 to TRBJ1-1, with TRBD1 as a possible D gene (6 bases). The CDR3 covers 13 residues. Germline V lookup: CDR1 SGDLS, CDR2 YYNGEE. Trimming cost V 3 bases and J 1 base, with 7 bases left between them. In DNA, the CDR3 is TGTGCCAGCAGCGGGACAGCGAACACTGAAGCTTTCTTT. This codes for CASSGTANTEAFF.

The chain couples TRBV6-5 to TRBJ1-2; D not certain. V shed 6 bases and J shed 4 bases, with 18 bases lying between them. The CDR3 has 15 residues. Germline V lookup: CDR1 MNHEY, CDR2 SVGAGI. CDR3 residues: CASSLATGGIYGYTF. The CDR3 bases are TGTGCCAGCAGCCTCGCGACTGGAGGAATCTATGGCTACACCTTC.

The V gene is TRBV4-3, the J gene TRBJ2-1, with D possibly being TRBD2 (6 bases). The CDR3 has 14 residues. Deletions cut 4 bases from V and 8 bases from J, with 15 bases between. Germline V gives CDR1 LGHNA, CDR2 YSLEER. The CDR3 region is CASSLVGWGDEQFF. The CDR3, as DNA: TGCGCCAGCAGCCTTGTCGGCTGGGGGGATGAGCAGTTCTTC.

The chain joins TRBV2 to TRBJ1-1; D ambiguous. V was cut by 5 bases and J by 3 bases, with 4 bases left in between. This CDR3 is 11 amino acids long. Germline loops: CDR1 SNHLY, CDR2 FYNNEI. This CDR3 reads CASSWDTEAFF. The CDR3 coding sequence is TGTGCCAGCAGTTGGGACACTGAAGCTTTCTTT.

The J gene is TRBJ2-3, the V gene TRBV9; 9 bases align to TRBD2. V trimming: 3 bases; J trimming: 1 base; junction bases outside the gene matches: 0. CDR3 length: 14 residues. In germline, CDR1 is SGDLS, CDR2 YYNGEE. CDR3 DNA: TGTGCCAGCAGCGGACTAGCGGGCACAGATACGCAGTATTTT. Its protein product is CASSGLAGTDTQYF.

This sequence joins TRBV28 and TRBJ2-2, with D hard to call. CDR1 and CDR2 from the germline V gene are MDHEN and SYDVKM. Trimming cost V 8 bases and J 6 bases, with 7 bases left between them. The CDR3 consists of 11 residues. The CDR3 DNA reads TGTGCCAGCCAACGGTCCGGGGAGCTGTTTTTT. Translation gives CASQRSGELFF.

This rearrangement joins TRBV19 to TRBJ1-1; D not certain. Trimming cost V 7 bases and J 2 bases, with 11 bases left between them. The germline CDR1 and CDR2 sequences are LNHDA and SQIVND (reference sequence). This CDR3 spans 13 amino acids. The CDR3 bases are TGTGCCAGTACTATGGGCAGAAACACTGAAGCTTTCTTT. This codes for CASTMGRNTEAFF.